This TCR beta chain was sequenced during a study of T cells in Graves' hyperthyroidism and ophthalmopathy. General study points: The majority of expanded thyroid clonotypes above 0.001 also appeared in blood. Classification by a 13 V-J model distinguished ophthalmopathy from stable hyperthyroidism.

With 1 base clipped from V and 12 bases from J, the junction kept 3 bases outside the gene matches. Germline V gene data show CDR1 as LNHNV and CDR2 as YYDKDF (reference sequence). The CDR3 spans 14 residues. Diagnoses used clinical symptoms, serum thyroxine and TRAb, thyroid ultrasound and orbital computed tomography. This clonotype was detected only a few times. Its antigen is as yet unknown. Authors of the study amplified TCR beta CDR3 regions from RNA transcripts. In the first-round RT-PCR of the TCR CDR3, the HTBI primer set was used. TCRdb passed the multiplex PCR reads through MiXCR, listing each CDR3 protein once. The sample contains hundreds of thousands of distinct CDR3 sequences, 38% of which appear only once.

V usage is TRBV15 and J usage is TRBJ2-6; TRBD1 matches at 10 bases. The sequence derives from a man aged 18 to 30 with Graves' hyperthyroidism. Sequences were obtained from blood. CDR3 nucleotide sequence: TGTGCCACCAGCAGAGTCGGGACAGGGGTCGTCCTGACTTTC. This codes for CATSRVGTGVVLTF.